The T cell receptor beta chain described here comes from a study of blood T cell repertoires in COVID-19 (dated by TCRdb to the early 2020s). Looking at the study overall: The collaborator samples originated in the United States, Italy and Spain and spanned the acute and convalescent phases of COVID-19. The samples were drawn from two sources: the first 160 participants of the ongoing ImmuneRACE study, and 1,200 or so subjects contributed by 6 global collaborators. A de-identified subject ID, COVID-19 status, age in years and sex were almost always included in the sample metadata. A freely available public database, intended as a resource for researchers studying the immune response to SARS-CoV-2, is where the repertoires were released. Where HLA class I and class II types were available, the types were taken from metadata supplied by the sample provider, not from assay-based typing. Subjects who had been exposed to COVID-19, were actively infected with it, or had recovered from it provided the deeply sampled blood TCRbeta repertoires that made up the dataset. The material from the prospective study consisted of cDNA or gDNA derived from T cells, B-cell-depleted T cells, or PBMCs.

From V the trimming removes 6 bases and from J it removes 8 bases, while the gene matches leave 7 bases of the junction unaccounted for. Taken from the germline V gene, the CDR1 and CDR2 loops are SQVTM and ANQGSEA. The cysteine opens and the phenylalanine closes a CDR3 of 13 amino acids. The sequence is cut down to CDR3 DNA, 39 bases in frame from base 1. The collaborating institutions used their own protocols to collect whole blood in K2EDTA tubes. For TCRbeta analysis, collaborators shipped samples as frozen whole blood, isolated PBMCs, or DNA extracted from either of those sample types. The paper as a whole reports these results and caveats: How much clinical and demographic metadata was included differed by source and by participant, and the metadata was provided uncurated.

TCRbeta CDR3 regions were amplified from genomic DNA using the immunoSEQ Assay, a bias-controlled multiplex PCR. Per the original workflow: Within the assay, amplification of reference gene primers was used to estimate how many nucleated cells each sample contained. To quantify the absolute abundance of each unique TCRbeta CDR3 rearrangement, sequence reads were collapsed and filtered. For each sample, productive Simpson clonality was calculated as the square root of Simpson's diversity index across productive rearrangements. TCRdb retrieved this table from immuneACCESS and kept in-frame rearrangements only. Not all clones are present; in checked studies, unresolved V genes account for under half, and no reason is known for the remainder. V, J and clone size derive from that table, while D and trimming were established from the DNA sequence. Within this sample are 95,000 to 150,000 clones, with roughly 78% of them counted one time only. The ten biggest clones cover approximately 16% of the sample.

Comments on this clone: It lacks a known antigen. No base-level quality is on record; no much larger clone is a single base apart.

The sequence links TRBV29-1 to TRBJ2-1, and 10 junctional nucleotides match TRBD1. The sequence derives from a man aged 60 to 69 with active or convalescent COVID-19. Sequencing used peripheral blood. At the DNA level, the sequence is TGCAGCGTGGAACCCGGGACAGGGGATGAGCAGTTCTTC. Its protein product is CSVEPGTGDEQFF.